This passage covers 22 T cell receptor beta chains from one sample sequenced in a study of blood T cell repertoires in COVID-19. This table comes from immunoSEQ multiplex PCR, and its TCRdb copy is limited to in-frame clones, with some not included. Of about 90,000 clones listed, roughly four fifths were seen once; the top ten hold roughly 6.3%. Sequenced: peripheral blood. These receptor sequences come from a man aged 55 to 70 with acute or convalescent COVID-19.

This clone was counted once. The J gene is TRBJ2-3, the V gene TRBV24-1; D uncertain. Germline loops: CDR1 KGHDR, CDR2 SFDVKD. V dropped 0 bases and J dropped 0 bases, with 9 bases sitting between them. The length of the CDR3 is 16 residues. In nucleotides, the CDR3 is TGTGCCACCAGTGATTTGCAGTATACCAGCACAGATACGCAGTATTTT. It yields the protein CATSDLQYTSTDTQYF.

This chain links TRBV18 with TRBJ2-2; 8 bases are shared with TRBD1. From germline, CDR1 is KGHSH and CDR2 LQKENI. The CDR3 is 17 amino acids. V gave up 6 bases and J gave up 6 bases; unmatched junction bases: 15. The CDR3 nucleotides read TGTGCCAGCTCGAGCTTAGGACAGGGAGTCGTCCCCGGGGAGCTGTTTTTT. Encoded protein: CASSSLGQGVVPGELFF. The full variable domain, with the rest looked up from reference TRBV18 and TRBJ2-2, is NAGVMQNPRHLVRRRGQEARLRCSPMKGHSHVYWYRQLPEEGLKFMVYLQKENIIDESGMPKERFSAEFPKEGPSILRIQQVVRGDSAAYFCASSSLGQGVVPGELFFGEGSRLTVL.

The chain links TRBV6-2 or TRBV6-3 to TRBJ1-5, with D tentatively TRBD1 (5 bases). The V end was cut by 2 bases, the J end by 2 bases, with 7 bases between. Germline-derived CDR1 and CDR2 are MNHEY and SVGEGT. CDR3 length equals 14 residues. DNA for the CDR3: TGTGCCAGCAGTTACGGGGGGGGCAATCAGCCCCAGCATTTT. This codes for CASSYGGGNQPQHF.

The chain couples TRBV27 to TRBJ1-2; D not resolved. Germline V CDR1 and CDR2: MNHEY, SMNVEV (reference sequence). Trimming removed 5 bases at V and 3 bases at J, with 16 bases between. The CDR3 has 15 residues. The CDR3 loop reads CASSIIAGGHYGYTF. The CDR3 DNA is TGTGCCAGCAGTATAATTGCAGGCGGGCACTATGGCTACACCTTC.

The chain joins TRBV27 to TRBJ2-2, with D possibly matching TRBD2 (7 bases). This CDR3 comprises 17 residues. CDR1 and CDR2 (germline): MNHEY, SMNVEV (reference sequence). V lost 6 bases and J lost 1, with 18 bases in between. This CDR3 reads CASSSGWGGENTGELFF. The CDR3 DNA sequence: TGTGCCAGCAGCTCGGGATGGGGGGGCGAGAACACCGGGGAGCTGTTTTTT.

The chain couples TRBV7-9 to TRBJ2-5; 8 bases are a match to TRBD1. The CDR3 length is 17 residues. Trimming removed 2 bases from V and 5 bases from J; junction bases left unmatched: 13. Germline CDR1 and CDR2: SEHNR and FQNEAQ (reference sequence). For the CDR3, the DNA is TGTGCCAGCAGCTTATCAGGGGCAGGGGGCTTGGGTGAGACCCAGTACTTC. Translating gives CASSLSGAGGLGETQYF.

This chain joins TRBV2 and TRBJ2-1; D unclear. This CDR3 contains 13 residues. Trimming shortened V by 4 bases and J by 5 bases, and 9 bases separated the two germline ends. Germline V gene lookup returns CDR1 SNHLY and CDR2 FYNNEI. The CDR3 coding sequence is TGTGCCAGCAGTGGGCGACTGGACAATGAGCAGTTCTTC. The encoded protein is CASSGRLDNEQFF.

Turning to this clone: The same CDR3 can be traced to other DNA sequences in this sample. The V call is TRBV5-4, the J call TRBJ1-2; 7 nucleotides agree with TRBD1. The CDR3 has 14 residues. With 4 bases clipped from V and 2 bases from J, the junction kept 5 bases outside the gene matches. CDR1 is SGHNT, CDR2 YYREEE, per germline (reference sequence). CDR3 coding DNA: TGTGCCAGCAGCCAGGGACAGACAAACTATGGCTACACCTTC. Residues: CASSQGQTNYGYTF.

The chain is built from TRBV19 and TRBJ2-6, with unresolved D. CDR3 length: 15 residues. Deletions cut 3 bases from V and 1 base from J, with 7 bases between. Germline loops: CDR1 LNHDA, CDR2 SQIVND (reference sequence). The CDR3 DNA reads TGTGCCAGTAGTATGTCCGGGTCTGGGGCCAACGTCCTGACTTTC. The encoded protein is CASSMSGSGANVLTF. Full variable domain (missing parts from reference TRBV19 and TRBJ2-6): DGGITQSPKYLFRKEGQNVTLSCEQNLNHDAMYWYRQDPGQGLRLIYYSQIVNDFQKGDIAEGYSVSREKKESFPLTVTSAQKNPTAFYLCASSMSGSGANVLTFGAGSRLTVL.

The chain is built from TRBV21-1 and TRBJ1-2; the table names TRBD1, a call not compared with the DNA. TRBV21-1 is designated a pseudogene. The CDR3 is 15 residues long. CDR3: CASSKRQGPCYGYTF. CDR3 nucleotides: TGTGCCAGCAGCAAAAGACAGGGACCCTGCTATGGCTACACCTTC.

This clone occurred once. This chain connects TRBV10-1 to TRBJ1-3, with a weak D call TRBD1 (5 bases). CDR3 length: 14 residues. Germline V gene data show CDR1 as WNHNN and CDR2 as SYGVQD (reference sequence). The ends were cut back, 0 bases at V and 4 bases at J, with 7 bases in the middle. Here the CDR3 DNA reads TGCGCCAGCAGTGAGTCGGGGGGGGGAAACACCATATATTTT. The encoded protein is CASSESGGGNTIYF.

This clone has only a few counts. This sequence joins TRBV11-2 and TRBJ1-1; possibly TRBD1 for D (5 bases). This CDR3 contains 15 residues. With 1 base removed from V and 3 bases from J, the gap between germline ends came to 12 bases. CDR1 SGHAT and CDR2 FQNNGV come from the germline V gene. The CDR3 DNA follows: TGTGCCAGCAGCTTAGGTGGCGGGACCCACACTGAAGCTTTCTTT. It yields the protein CASSLGGGTHTEAFF.

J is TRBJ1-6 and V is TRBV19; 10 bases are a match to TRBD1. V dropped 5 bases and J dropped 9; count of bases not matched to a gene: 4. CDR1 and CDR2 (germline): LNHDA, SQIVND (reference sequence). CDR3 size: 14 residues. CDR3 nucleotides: TGTGCCAGTAGTCCGGGACAGGGGTTTTCACCCCTCCACTTT. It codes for CASSPGQGFSPLHF.

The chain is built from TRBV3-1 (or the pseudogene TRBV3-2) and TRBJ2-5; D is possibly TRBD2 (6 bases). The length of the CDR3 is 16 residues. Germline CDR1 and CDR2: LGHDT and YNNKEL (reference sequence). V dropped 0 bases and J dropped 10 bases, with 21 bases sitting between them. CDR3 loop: CASSQDRRTTTVSQYF. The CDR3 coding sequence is TGTGCCAGCAGCCAAGATCGCCGGACTACCACAGTGAGCCAGTACTTC.

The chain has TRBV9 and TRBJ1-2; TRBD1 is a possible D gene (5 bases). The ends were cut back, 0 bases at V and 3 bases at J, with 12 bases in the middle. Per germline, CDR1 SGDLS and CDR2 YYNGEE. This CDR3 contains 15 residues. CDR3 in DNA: TGTGCCAGCAGCGTAGGGGCAGGGAAGGACTATGGCTACACCTTC. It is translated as CASSVGAGKDYGYTF.

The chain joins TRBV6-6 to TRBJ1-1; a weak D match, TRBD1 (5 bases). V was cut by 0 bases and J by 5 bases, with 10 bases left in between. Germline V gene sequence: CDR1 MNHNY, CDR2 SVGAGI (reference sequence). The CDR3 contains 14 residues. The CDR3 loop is CASSYSKDITEAFF. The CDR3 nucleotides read TGTGCCAGCAGTTACTCGAAGGACATAACTGAAGCTTTCTTT.

CDR3 region: CASSSPAGPLNEQFF. The DNA of the CDR3 is TGTGCCAGCAGCTCCCCAGCGGGCCCGCTCAATGAGCAGTTCTTC. The chain joins TRBV9 to TRBJ2-1; maybe TRBD2 (6 bases). From germline, CDR1 is SGDLS and CDR2 YYNGEE. The CDR3 totals 15 residues. V lost 4 bases and J 6 bases, leaving 17 bases between the germline ends. Full variable domain (rest looked up from reference TRBV9 and TRBJ2-1): DSGVTQTPKHLITATGQRVTLRCSPRSGDLSVYWYQQSLDQGLQFLIQYYNGEERAKGNILERFSAQQFPDLHSELNLSSLELGDSALYFCASSSPAGPLNEQFFGPGTRLTVL.

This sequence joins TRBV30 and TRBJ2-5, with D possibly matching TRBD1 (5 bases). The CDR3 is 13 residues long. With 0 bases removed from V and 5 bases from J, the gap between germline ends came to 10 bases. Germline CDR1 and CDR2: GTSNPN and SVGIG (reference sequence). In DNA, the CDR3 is TGTGCCTGGAGTGTACGTGCAGGGGAGACCCAGTACTTC. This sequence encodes CAWSVRAGETQYF. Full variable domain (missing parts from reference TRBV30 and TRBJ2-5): SQTIHQWPATLVQPVGSPLSLECTVEGTSNPNLYWYRQAAGRGLQLLFYSVGIGQISSEVPQNLSASRPQDRQFILSSKKLLLSDSGFYLCAWSVRAGETQYFGPGTRLLVL.

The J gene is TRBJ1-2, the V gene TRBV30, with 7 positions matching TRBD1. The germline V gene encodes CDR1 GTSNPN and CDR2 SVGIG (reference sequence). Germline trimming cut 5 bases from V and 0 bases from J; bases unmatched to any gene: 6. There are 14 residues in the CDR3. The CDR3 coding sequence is TGTGCCTGGGTCGGGACAGTAGCTAACTATGGCTACACCTTC. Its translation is CAWVGTVANYGYTF.

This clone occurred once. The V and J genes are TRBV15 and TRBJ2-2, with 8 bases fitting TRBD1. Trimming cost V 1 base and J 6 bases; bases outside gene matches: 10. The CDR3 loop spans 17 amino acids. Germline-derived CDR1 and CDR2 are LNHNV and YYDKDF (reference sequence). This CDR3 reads CATSRVSGQGLAGELFF. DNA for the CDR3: TGTGCCACCAGCAGAGTCTCCGGACAGGGTTTAGCCGGGGAGCTGTTTTTT.

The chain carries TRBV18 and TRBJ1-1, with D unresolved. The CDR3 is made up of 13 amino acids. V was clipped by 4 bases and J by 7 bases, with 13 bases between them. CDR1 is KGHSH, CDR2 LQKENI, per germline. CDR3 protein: CASSRNFPDEAFF. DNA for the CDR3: TGTGCCAGCTCACGTAATTTTCCAGATGAAGCTTTCTTT.

This CDR3 reads CASSQRQGNGSPLHF. DNA of the CDR3: TGTGCCAGCAGCCAGCGACAGGGGAACGGTTCACCCCTCCACTTT. The rearrangement joins TRBV7-3 to TRBJ1-6; 8 positions match TRBD1. The J segment lost 9 bases and the V segment lost 5 bases, leaving 9 bases of the junction unmatched. CDR1 and CDR2 from the germline V gene are SGHTA and FQGTGA. The CDR3 is 15 amino acids. The complete variable domain, with remaining parts taken from reference TRBV7-3 and TRBJ1-6, reads GAGVSQTPSNKVTEKGKYVELRCDPISGHTALYWYRQSLGQGPEFLIYFQGTGAADDSGLPNDRFFAVRPEGSVSTLKIQRTERGDSAVYLCASSQRQGNGSPLHFGNGTRLTVT.